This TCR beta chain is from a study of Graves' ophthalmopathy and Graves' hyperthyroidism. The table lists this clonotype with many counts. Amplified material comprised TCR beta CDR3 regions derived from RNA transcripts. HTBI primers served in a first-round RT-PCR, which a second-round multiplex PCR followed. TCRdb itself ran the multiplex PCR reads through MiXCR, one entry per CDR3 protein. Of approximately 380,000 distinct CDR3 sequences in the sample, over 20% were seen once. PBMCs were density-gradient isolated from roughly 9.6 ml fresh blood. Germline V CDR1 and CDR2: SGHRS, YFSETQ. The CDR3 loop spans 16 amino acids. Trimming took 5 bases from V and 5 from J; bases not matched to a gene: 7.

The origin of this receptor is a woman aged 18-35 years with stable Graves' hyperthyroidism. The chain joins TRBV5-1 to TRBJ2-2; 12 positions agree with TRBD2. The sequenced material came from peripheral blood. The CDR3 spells CASRQSGLAGTGELFF. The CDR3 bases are TGCGCCAGCAGGCAATCGGGACTAGCGGGTACCGGGGAGCTGTTTTTT.